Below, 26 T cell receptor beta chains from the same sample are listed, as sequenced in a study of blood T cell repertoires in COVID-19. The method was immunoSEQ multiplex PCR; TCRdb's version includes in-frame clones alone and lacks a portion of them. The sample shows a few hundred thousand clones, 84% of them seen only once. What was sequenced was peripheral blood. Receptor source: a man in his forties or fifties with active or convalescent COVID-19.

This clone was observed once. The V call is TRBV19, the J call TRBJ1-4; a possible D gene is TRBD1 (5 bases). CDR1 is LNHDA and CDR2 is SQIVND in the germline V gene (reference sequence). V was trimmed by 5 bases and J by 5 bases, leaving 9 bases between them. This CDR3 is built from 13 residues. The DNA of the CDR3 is TGTGCCAGTAGTTGGGACTGGAATGAAAAACTGTTTTTT. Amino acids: CASSWDWNEKLFF.

The CDR3 region has the DNA TGTGCCTGGAGTGTCGTTGGTGAGGGTGAGCAGTTCTTC. Translation: CAWSVVGEGEQFF. The V and J genes are TRBV30 and TRBJ2-1, with D tentatively TRBD2 (5 bases). The ends were cut back, 0 bases at V and 9 bases at J, with 12 bases in the middle. The CDR3 has 13 residues. The germline V gene has CDR1 GTSNPN and CDR2 SVGIG (reference sequence).

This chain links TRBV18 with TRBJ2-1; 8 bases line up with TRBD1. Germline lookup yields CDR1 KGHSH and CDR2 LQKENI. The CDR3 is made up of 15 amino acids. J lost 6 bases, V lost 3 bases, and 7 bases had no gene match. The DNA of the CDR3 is TGTGCCAGCTCACCGTCTGGACAGGGAGGCAATGAGCAGTTCTTC. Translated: CASSPSGQGGNEQFF.

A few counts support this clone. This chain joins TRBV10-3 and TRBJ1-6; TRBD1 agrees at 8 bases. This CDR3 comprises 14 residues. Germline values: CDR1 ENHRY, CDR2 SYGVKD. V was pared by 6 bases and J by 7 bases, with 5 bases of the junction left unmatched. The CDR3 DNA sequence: TGTGCCATCAGCGTTACAGGGGGGAATTCACCCCTCCACTTT. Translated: CAISVTGGNSPLHF.

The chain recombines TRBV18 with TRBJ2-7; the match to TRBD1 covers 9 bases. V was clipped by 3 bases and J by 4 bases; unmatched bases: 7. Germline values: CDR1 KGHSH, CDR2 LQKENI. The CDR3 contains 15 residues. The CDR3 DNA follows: TGTGCCAGCTCACCCAACCGGGACAGGGAATACGAGCAGTACTTC. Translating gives CASSPNRDREYEQYF.

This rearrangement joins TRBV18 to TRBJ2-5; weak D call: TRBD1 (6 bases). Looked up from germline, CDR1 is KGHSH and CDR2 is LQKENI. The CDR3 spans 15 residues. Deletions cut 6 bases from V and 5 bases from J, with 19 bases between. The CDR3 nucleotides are TGTGCCAGCTCCCAGAAGGACAGAGTCAGGGAGACCCAGTACTTC. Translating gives CASSQKDRVRETQYF.

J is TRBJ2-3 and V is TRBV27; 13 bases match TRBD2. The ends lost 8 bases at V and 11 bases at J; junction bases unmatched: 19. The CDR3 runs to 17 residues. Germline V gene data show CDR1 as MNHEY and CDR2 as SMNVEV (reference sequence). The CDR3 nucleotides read TGTGCCAGCTCCCTAGGACTAGCGGGGGACCCCCAACGGGGGCAGTATTTT. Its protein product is CASSLGLAGDPQRGQYF.

The DNA for the CDR3 is TGTGCCAGCAAGATCACTAGCGGGAGTGTCACCGGGGAGCTGTTTTTT. Its protein product is CASKITSGSVTGELFF. The J gene is TRBJ2-2, the V gene TRBV7-2; 11 nucleotides align to TRBD2. Germline V lookup: CDR1 SGHTA, CDR2 FQGNSA. This CDR3 has 16 amino acids. Germline trimming cut 7 bases from V and 4 bases from J; bases unmatched to any gene: 8.

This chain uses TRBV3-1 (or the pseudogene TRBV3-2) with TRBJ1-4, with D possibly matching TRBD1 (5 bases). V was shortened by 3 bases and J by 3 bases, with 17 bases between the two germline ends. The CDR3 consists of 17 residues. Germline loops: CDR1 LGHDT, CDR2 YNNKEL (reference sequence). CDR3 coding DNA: TGTGCCAGCAGCCACTGGGGGGGTGGGGCGTCTAATGAAAAACTGTTTTTT. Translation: CASSHWGGGASNEKLFF.

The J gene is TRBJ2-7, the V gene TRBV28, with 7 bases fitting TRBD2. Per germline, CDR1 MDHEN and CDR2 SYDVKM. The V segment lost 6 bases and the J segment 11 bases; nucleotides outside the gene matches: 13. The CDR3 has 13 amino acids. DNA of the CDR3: TGTGCCAGCAGAATCCATAGCGGGTCCCACGAGTACTTC. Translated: CASRIHSGSHEYF.

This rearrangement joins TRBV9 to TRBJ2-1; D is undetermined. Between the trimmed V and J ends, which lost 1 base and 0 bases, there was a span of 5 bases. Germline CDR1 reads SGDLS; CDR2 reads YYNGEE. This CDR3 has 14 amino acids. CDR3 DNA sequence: TGTGCCAGCAGCGTAACGGGCTCCTACAATGAGCAGTTCTTC. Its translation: CASSVTGSYNEQFF.

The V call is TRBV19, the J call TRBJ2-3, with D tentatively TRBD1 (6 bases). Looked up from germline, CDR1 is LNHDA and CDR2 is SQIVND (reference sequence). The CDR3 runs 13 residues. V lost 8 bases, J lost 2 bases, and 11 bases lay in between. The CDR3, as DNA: TGTGCCAGTGGGGGACAATTCACAGATACGCAGTATTTT. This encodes CASGGQFTDTQYF.

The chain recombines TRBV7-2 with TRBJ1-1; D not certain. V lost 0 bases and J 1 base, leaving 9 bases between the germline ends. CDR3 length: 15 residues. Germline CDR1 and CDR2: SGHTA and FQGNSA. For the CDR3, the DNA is TGTGCCAGCAGCTTAGCGCCAGGCACGAACACTGAAGCTTTCTTT. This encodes CASSLAPGTNTEAFF.

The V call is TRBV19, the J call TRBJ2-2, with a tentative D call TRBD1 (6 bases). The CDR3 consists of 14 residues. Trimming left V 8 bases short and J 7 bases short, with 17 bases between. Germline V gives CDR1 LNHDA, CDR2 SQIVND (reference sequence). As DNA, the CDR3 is TGTGCCAGTTCCCTGGGGGCCAGCGGCGGGGAGCTGTTTTTT. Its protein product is CASSLGASGGELFF.

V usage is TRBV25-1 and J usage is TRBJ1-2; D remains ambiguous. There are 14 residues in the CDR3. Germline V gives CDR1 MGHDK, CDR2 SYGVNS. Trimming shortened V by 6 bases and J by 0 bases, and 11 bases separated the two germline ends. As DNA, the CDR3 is TGTGCCAGCAGAGGTCCGACAACTAACTATGGCTACACCTTC. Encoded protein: CASRGPTTNYGYTF.

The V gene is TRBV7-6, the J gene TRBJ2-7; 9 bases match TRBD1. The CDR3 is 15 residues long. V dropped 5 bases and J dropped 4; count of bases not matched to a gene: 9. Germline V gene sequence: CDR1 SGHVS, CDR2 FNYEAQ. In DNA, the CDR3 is TGTGCCAGCAGCCCAGGACAGGGGACGTTGTACGAGCAGTACTTC. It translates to CASSPGQGTLYEQYF.

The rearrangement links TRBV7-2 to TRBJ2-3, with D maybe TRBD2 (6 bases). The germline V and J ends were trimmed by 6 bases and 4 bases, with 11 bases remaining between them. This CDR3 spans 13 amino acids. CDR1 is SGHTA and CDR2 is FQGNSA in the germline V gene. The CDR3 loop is CASSRGIADTQYF. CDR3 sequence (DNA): TGTGCCAGCAGTCGCGGGATTGCAGATACGCAGTATTTT.

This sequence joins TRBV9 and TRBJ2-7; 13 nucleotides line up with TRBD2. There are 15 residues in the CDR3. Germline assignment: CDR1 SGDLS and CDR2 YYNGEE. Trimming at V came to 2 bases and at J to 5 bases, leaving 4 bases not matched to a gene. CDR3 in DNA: TGTGCCAGCAGCGTTGGAGGACTAGCGGGAGACGAGCAGTACTTC. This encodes CASSVGGLAGDEQYF.

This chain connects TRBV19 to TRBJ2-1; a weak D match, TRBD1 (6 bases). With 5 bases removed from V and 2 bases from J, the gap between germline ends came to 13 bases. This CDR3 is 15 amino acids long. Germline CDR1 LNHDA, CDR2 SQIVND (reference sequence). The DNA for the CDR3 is TGTGCCAGTAGTCCTGACAGGAACCCCTACAATGAGCAGTTCTTC. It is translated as CASSPDRNPYNEQFF.

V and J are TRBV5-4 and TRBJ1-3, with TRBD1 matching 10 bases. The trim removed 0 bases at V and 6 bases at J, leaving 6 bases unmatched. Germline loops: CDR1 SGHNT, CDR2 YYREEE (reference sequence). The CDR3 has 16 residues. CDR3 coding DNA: TGTGCCAGCAGCTTGGTTGGGGGACAGGGGAAAAACACCATATATTTT. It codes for CASSLVGGQGKNTIYF.

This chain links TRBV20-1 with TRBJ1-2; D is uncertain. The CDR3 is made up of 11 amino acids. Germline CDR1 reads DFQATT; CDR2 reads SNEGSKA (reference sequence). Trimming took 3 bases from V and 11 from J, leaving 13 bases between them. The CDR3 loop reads CSASRRGVYTF. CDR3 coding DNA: TGCAGTGCTAGCCGTCGGGGAGTATACACCTTC.

CDR3 DNA sequence: TGTGCCAGCAGCCGCCCCCCGGGTGAGCAGTTCTTC. Protein product: CASSRPPGEQFF. The chain uses TRBV7-3 and TRBJ2-1; D ambiguous. CDR1 and CDR2 from the germline V gene are SGHTA and FQGTGA. V lost 5 bases to trimming and J lost 9 bases, with 11 bases between them. The CDR3 is 12 amino acids. Combining the CDR3 with reference TRBV7-3 and TRBJ2-1 gives the whole variable domain GAGVSQTPSNKVTEKGKYVELRCDPISGHTALYWYRQSLGQGPEFLIYFQGTGAADDSGLPNDRFFAVRPEGSVSTLKIQRTERGDSAVYLCASSRPPGEQFFGPGTRLTVL.

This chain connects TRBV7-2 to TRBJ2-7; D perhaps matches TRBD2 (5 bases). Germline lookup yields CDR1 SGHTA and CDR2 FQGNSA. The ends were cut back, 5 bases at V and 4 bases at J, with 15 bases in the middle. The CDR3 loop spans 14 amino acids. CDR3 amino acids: CASSLDAEGYEQYF. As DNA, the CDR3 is TGTGCCAGCAGCCTAGACGCCGAGGGTTACGAGCAGTACTTC.

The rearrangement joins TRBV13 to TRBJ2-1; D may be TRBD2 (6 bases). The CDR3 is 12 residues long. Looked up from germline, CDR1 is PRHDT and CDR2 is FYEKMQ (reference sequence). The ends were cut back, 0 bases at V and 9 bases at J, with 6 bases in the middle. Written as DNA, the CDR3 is TGTGCCAGCAGCTTAGGGGGGGGTGAGCAGTTCTTC. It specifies CASSLGGGEQFF.

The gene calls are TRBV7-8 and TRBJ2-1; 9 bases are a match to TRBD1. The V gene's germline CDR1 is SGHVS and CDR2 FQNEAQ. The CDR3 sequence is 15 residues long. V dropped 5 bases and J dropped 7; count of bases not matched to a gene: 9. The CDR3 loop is CASSPYRGLKNEQFF. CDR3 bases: TGTGCCAGCAGCCCGTACAGGGGGCTTAAGAATGAGCAGTTCTTC.

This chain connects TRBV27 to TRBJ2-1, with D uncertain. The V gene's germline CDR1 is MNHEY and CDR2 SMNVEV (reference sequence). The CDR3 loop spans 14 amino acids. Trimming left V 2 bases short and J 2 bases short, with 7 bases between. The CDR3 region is CASSLANTYNEQFF. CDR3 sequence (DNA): TGTGCCAGCAGTTTAGCGAATACCTACAATGAGCAGTTCTTC.